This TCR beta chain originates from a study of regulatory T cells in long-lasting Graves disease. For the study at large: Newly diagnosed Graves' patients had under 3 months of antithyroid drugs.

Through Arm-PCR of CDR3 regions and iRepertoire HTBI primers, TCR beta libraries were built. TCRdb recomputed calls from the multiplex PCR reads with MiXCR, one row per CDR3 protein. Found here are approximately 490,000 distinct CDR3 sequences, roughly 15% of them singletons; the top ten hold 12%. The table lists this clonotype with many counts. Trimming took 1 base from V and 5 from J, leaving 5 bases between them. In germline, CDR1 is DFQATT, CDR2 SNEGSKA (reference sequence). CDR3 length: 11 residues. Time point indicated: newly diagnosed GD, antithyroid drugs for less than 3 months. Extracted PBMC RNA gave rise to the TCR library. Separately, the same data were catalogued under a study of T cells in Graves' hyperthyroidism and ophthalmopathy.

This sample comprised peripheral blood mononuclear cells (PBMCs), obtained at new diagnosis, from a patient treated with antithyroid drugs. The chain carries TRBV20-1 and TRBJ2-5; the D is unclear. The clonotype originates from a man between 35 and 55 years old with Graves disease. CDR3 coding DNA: TGCAGTGCTAGAGTGGTGGAGACCCAGTACTTC. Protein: CSARVVETQYF.